This T cell receptor (beta chain) is from a study of post-analysis software for immune sequencing data (dated by TCRdb to between 2014 and 2017). With regard to the full study: Disease courses on record covered relapsing-remitting, secondary progressive and progressive-relapsing multiple sclerosis, though some patients had no subtype annotation. The multiple sclerosis patient repertoires were compared with about a dozen previously published healthy control repertoires from donors aged roughly 6 to 27 years. A subset of samples was prepared in parallel using single-end sample barcoding, then pooled and co-amplified after Illumina adapter ligation.

As to this clonotype: Its specific antigen is unknown. No much larger clone exists at a distance of one base, and base qualities are not known.

Libraries were built with PCR. The instrument was an Illumina HiSeq 2500. Unique molecular identifiers were incorporated into TCR beta cDNA libraries to reduce PCR and sequencing biases. Roughly 0.5 million cDNA molecules were obtained per 1 to 10 million input T cells, so each molecule approximated one T cell. Patient libraries were prepared and sequenced with the same protocol used for the earlier healthy control dataset. Within a given batch, samples were prepared together, multiplexed and sequenced on the same HiSeq lane. The source study handled its data this way. Raw barcoded reads were processed with MIGEC, and single-read molecular identifier groups were discarded before consensus assembly and CDR3 extraction. VDJtools was used for post-analysis of the clonotype tables, and diversity was normalized by down-sampling every dataset to the size of the smallest sample. To correct batch-related cross-sample contamination, repertoire overlap clustering matched CDR3 amino acid sequences but not nucleotide sequences. TCRdb trimmed public reads at Q25 via fastp, called clones via MiXCR and kept in-frame beta chains. When rows share a CDR3 protein, they turn into one entry using the most common DNA and genes. Here the V and J calls rest on TCRdb's processing, not on the authors' analysis. The sample data list 800,000 to 950,000 distinct CDR3 sequences, and under 70% of these were observed just once. Clones ranked in the top ten supply approximately 4.2% of the sample.

Relative to germline, V is 1 base shorter and J is 2 bases shorter, with 17 bases between their ends. As encoded in the germline V gene (reference sequence), CDR1 is DFQATT while CDR2 is SNEGSKA. Inclusive of the bounding cysteine and phenylalanine, the CDR3 is 16 residues long. Only the CDR3 portion is preserved as DNA: 48 bases, with reading frame beginning at the first base. To demonstrate the VDJtools post-analysis software, TCR beta repertoires were profiled from the peripheral blood of 13 young patients with multiple sclerosis. The patients with multiple sclerosis were children and adolescents between 6 and 15 years of age. Results and caveats for the whole study, not just this receptor: The multiple sclerosis patient group was slightly younger than the control group. Four to six TRBV segments, including TRBV5-6, TRBV5-1 and TRBV20-1, were significantly more frequent in patients than controls. Compared with controls, multiple sclerosis patients had significantly lower normalized Chao1 diversity, a finding suggesting substantial peripheral T-cell clonal expansion. When samples were clustered directly using the F measure, samples prepared in the same batch co-clustered strongly, which prompted a batch-effect correction.

The sequence links TRBV20-1 to TRBJ2-5; matching of 5 bases hints at TRBD2 as the D gene. The source is a girl aged 10-17 years with multiple sclerosis. Sequencing input: blood. The CDR3 protein sequence reads: CSARAHSGWVQETQYF. At the DNA level, the sequence is TGCAGTGCTAGAGCCCACTCGGGGTGGGTTCAAGAGACCCAGTACTTC.